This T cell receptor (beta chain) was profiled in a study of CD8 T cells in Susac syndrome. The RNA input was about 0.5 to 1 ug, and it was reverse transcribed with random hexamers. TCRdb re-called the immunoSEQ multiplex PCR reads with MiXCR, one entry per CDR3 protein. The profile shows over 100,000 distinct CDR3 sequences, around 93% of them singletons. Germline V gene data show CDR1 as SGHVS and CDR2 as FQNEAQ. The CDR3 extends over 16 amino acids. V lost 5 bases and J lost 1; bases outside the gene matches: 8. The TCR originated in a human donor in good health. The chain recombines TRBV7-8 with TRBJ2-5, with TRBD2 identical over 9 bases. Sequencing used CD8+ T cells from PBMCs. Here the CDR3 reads CASSQKRLAAQETQYF. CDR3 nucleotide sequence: TGTGCCAGCAGCCAGAAACGACTAGCGGCCCAAGAGACCCAGTACTTC. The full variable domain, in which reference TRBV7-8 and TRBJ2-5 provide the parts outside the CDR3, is GAGVSQSPRYKVAKRGQDVALRCDPISGHVSLFWYQQALGQGPEFLTYFQNEAQLDKSGLPSDRFFAERPEGSVSTLKIQRTQQEDSAVYLCASSQKRLAAQETQYFGPGTRLLVL.